This T cell receptor beta chain was recorded in a study of shared clonotypes between healthy human individuals. On the study more broadly: The cohort comprised a couple of women and a few men. Their ages spanned 18 to 49 years. Study conclusions and caveats: Few donors restricted represented genetic and exposure-history diversity. Among a handful of donors, around 5% of naive CD4 clonotypes were found in common.

The ends were cut back, 6 bases at V and 7 bases at J, with 16 bases in the middle. The CDR3 is 13 amino acids. In germline, CDR1 is LNHNV, CDR2 YYDKDF (reference sequence). Sequencing was performed with immunoSEQ multiplex PCR; in TCRdb, only in-frame clones are kept and a portion is missing. This table has approximately 2.3 million clones, more than 80% appearing once. Comments on this clone: Its antigen is still unknown.

The chain links TRBV15 to TRBJ2-7, with D unclear. The material sequenced was naive CD4+ T cells from PBMCs. Subset noted: CD45RA+ positively selected. The TCR sequence derives from a man younger than 30 in good health. Some clones in this sample may be carry-over from other donors' samples. The CDR3 sequence: CATSLAGFEEQYF. The CDR3 DNA reads TGTGCCACCAGTTTGGCAGGCTTTGAGGAGCAGTACTTC.